The 30 T cell receptor beta chains below were found in one sample sequenced in a study of OX40 agonist ivuxolimab in advanced cancers. Method: immunoSEQ multiplex PCR; TCRdb's copy keeps in-frame clones and lacks some. The data hold roughly 92,000 clones, with more than 85% observed a single time. The specimen comprised CD4+ or CD8+ T cells sorted from blood, sampled in a trial of the OX40 agonist ivuxolimab. These receptors were collected from an adult with an advanced solid tumor such as melanoma, head and neck, liver or kidney cancer.

The chain has TRBV6-6 and TRBJ2-7, with 9 bases that match TRBD2. This CDR3 region has 14 residues. Germline CDR1 reads MNHNY; CDR2 reads SVGAGI (reference sequence). J was trimmed by 7 bases and V by 0 bases; bases with no gene match: 4. CDR3 DNA: TGTGCCAGCAGTTACTCTCGGCTAGCGGGGGAGCAGTACTTC. Its translation is CASSYSRLAGEQYF.

The chain carries TRBV7-8 and TRBJ1-1; D perhaps matches TRBD1 (5 bases). The germline gives CDR1 SGHVS, CDR2 FQNEAQ. V was clipped by 6 bases and J by 2 bases, with 10 bases between them. The CDR3 runs 13 residues. DNA of the CDR3: TGTGCCAGCAGACTACAGGTTAACACTGAAGCTTTCTTT. Translation: CASRLQVNTEAFF.

The rearrangement uses TRBV11-2 and TRBJ2-2; D remains unclear. Germline assignment: CDR1 SGHAT and CDR2 FQNNGV. CDR3 length: 12 residues. Trimming removed 7 bases at V and 2 bases at J, with 5 bases between. CDR3 coding DNA: TGTGCCAGCACACAAAACACCGGGGAGCTGTTTTTT. It specifies CASTQNTGELFF.

The chain combines TRBV6-5 with TRBJ1-2; D is possibly TRBD1 (6 bases). Per the germline V gene, CDR1 is MNHEY and CDR2 is SVGAGI. The CDR3 covers 15 residues. V shed 2 bases and J shed 6 bases, with 16 bases lying between them. The CDR3, as DNA: TGTGCCAGCAGTTACGGAGGGGGTGGGGTGAATGGCTACACCTTC. This sequence encodes CASSYGGGGVNGYTF.

The rearrangement joins TRBV19 to TRBJ2-1; 9 bases align to TRBD1. V trimming: 6 bases; J trimming: 10 bases; junction bases outside the gene matches: 10. CDR3 size: 14 residues. Germline V CDR1 and CDR2: LNHDA, SQIVND (reference sequence). CDR3 nucleotides: TGTGCCAGTAGCTGGACAGGGGCCATGACGGAGCAGTTCTTC. Protein product: CASSWTGAMTEQFF.

The J gene is TRBJ2-5, the V gene TRBV6-5, with D unclear. The J call is uncertain, as TRBJ2-7 better fits the DNA end. CDR1 and CDR2 from the germline V gene are MNHEY and SVGAGI. The CDR3 spans 13 residues. Here the CDR3 DNA reads TGTGCCAGCAGCCCCGGATTTCTGTTCGAGCAGTACTTC. This encodes CASSPGFLFEQYF.

This clone was seen a single time. The genes are TRBV27 and TRBJ2-5; D possibly corresponds to TRBD2 (5 bases). This CDR3 contains 14 residues. V lost 5 bases, J lost 5 bases, and 15 bases lay in between. Per the germline V gene, CDR1 is MNHEY and CDR2 is SMNVEV (reference sequence). Here the CDR3 reads CASSPLGGWETQYF. CDR3 nucleotides: TGTGCCAGCAGTCCCCTAGGAGGATGGGAGACCCAGTACTTC.

Comment on this clone: The same CDR3 also results from other DNA sequences found in this sample. The chain couples TRBV19 to TRBJ2-7, with 8 bases aligning to TRBD1. In germline, CDR1 is LNHDA, CDR2 SQIVND (reference sequence). The CDR3 consists of 14 residues. The ends lost 5 bases at V and 4 bases at J; junction bases unmatched: 7. CDR3 sequence reads: CASSPGTGPYEQYF. The CDR3, as DNA: TGTGCCAGTAGTCCAGGGACAGGCCCGTACGAGCAGTACTTC.

The chain combines TRBV13 with TRBJ2-5; TRBD2 is a possible D gene (7 bases). The germline CDR1 and CDR2 sequences are PRHDT and FYEKMQ (reference sequence). V was shortened by 5 bases and J by 0 bases, with 13 bases between the two germline ends. The CDR3 length is 15 residues. CDR3 residues: CASSPGEGDQETQYF. The CDR3, as DNA: TGTGCCAGCAGCCCAGGGGAGGGGGACCAAGAGACCCAGTACTTC.

V is TRBV5-1 and J is TRBJ1-4, with a weak D call TRBD1 (5 bases). CDR1 SGHRS and CDR2 YFSETQ come from the germline V gene. This CDR3 has 19 amino acids. V lost 0 bases to trimming and J lost 2 bases, with 20 bases between them. The CDR3 nucleotides read TGCGCCAGCAGCTTGGCGGGGGAAAAGGGAATCGGGACTAATGAAAAACTGTTTTTT. Its protein is CASSLAGEKGIGTNEKLFF.

CDR3 DNA sequence: TGTGCCACTGGCGCGGACAGGGCAAATGAGCAGTTCTTC. Amino acids: CATGADRANEQFF. The chain joins TRBV27 to TRBJ2-1, with 8 bases matching TRBD1. J gave up 7 bases and V 10 bases, and 9 bases lay outside the gene matches. The length of the CDR3 is 13 residues. Germline values: CDR1 MNHEY, CDR2 SMNVEV (reference sequence).

This chain joins TRBV6-6 and TRBJ2-2; TRBD1 matches 7 bases. Germline CDR1 MNHNY, CDR2 SVGAGI (reference sequence). The CDR3 extends over 16 amino acids. Trimming took 2 bases from V and 0 from J; bases not matched to a gene: 3. This chain's CDR3 is CASSYGGQPNTGELFF. CDR3 DNA: TGTGCCAGCAGTTACGGGGGACAGCCGAACACCGGGGAGCTGTTTTTT.

In this sample, this clone turned up a few times. The chain combines TRBV7-6 with TRBJ2-2; 12 bases agree with TRBD2. With V trimmed by 1 base and J by 6 bases, 6 bases remained unmatched. CDR1 SGHVS and CDR2 FNYEAQ come from the germline V gene. The CDR3 covers 17 residues. CDR3 DNA sequence: TGTGCCAGCAGCTTAGGACTAGCGGGAGATCCGGCCGGGGAGCTGTTTTTT. This translates into CASSLGLAGDPAGELFF.

This chain links TRBV7-7 with TRBJ2-7; TRBD1 matches at 8 bases. Germline trimming cut 1 base from V and 5 bases from J; bases unmatched to any gene: 10. The germline V gene has CDR1 SSHAT and CDR2 FNYEAQ (reference sequence). There are 16 residues in the CDR3. DNA for the CDR3: TGTGCCAGCAGCTTAGGGACAAGACAGGGGTACGACGAGCAGTACTTC. Its translation is CASSLGTRQGYDEQYF.

This clone was recorded only once. V is TRBV29-1 and J is TRBJ1-2, with D maybe TRBD1 (5 bases). The CDR3 spans 12 residues. Per germline, CDR1 SQVTM and CDR2 ANQGSEA. The V gene lost 3 bases and the J gene lost 3 bases, with 8 bases spanning the gap. The CDR3 DNA sequence: TGCAGCGTTGAGAAACAGGACTATGGCTACACCTTC. It yields the protein CSVEKQDYGYTF.

In its sample, this clone was seen once. V gene TRBV9 combines with J gene TRBJ1-2; D unresolved. Germline V CDR1 and CDR2: SGDLS, YYNGEE. This CDR3 has 14 residues. The ends were cut back, 0 bases at V and 3 bases at J, with 9 bases in the middle. The CDR3 DNA sequence: TGTGCCAGCAGCGTAGAAGCCTCCCACTATGGCTACACCTTC. Amino acids: CASSVEASHYGYTF.

The J gene is TRBJ1-6, the V gene TRBV7-9; tentatively, D is TRBD1 (6 bases). Germline V lookup: CDR1 SEHNR, CDR2 FQNEAQ (reference sequence). This CDR3 spans 15 amino acids. V dropped 5 bases and J dropped 7 bases, with 15 bases sitting between them. CDR3 nucleotides: TGTGCCAGCAGCCAGGGGCAGGGGCTAAATTCACCCCTCCACTTT. Protein sequence: CASSQGQGLNSPLHF.

The chain employs TRBV13 and TRBJ2-3; possibly TRBD1 or TRBD2 for D (6 bases each). The CDR3 spans 12 residues. Germline CDR1 is PRHDT and CDR2 is FYEKMQ (reference sequence). V was trimmed by 5 bases and J by 10 bases, leaving 13 bases between them. The DNA of the CDR3 is TGTGCCAGCAGCCCCGGGGGCGCAGCGCAGTATTTT. Its translation is CASSPGGAAQYF.

This sequence joins TRBV2 and TRBJ2-7; D call uncertain. The length of the CDR3 is 14 residues. Trimming took off 3 bases at V and 0 bases at J, with 9 bases between the two ends. Germline values: CDR1 SNHLY, CDR2 FYNNEI. This CDR3 is CASSDGSGSYEQYF. The DNA for the CDR3 is TGTGCCAGCAGTGATGGGTCGGGCTCCTACGAGCAGTACTTC. The full variable domain, in which reference TRBV2 and TRBJ2-7 provide the parts outside the CDR3, is EPEVTQTPSHQVTQMGQEVILRCVPISNHLYFYWYRQILGQKVEFLVSFYNNEISEKSEIFDDQFSVERPDGSNFTLKIRSTKLEDSAMYFCASSDGSGSYEQYFGPGTRLTVT.

This chain connects TRBV7-6 to TRBJ2-1, with a weak D call TRBD1 (5 bases). Germline V gives CDR1 SGHVS, CDR2 FNYEAQ. Trimming pared 1 base from V and 1 base from J, leaving 11 bases between. This CDR3 spans 16 amino acids. The CDR3 coding sequence is TGTGCCAGCAGCTTAGTGGCAGGGAAGTCCTACAATGAGCAGTTCTTC. Its translation is CASSLVAGKSYNEQFF.

The V and J genes are TRBV5-1 and TRBJ1-1; D remains ambiguous. The V end lost 5 bases, the J end lost 2 bases, and 10 bases lay between the germline ends. The CDR3 contains 13 residues. Germline CDR1 is SGHRS and CDR2 is YFSETQ. CDR3 sequence reads: CASRPGANTEAFF. The CDR3 region has the DNA TGCGCCAGCAGACCAGGAGCTAACACTGAAGCTTTCTTT.

In its sample, this clone was seen a few times. The gene calls are TRBV7-2 and TRBJ1-6; 7 nucleotides match TRBD1. CDR1 is SGHTA and CDR2 is FQGNSA in the germline V gene. The CDR3 length is 16 residues. Germline trimming cut 5 bases from V and 0 bases from J; bases unmatched to any gene: 4. The CDR3 is CASSVTGSSYNSPLHF. Here the CDR3 DNA reads TGTGCCAGCAGCGTGACAGGGAGCTCCTATAATTCACCCCTCCACTTT.

The rearrangement joins TRBV6-5 to TRBJ2-7, with TRBD2 as a possible D gene (5 bases). Trimming cost V 10 bases and J 4 bases, with 14 bases left between them. This CDR3 contains 12 residues. CDR1 is MNHEY, CDR2 SVGAGI, per germline. The DNA for the CDR3 is TGTGCCATCGAGGGTGCTCTGTACGAGCAGTACTTC. This translates into CAIEGALYEQYF.

This chain connects TRBV19 to TRBJ1-4; the D gene is possibly TRBD1 (6 bases). The V end was cut by 4 bases, the J end by 4 bases, with 19 bases between. Germline V lookup: CDR1 LNHDA, CDR2 SQIVND (reference sequence). There are 17 residues in the CDR3. CDR3 nucleotide sequence: TGTGCCAGTAGTAACGAACGGACAGAGGGATTTAATGAAAAACTGTTTTTT. It translates to CASSNERTEGFNEKLFF.

The chain recombines TRBV14 with TRBJ1-4; D call uncertain. V lost 0 bases and J 12 bases, leaving 8 bases between the germline ends. In germline, CDR1 is SGHDN, CDR2 FVKESK. The CDR3 consists of 12 residues. The CDR3 DNA reads as TGTGCCAGCAGCCAAGATCGCTGGGAACTGTTTTTT. It codes for CASSQDRWELFF.

CDR3 DNA: TGTGCCAGCTCACCACGGGTTGGTGGACTTAATGAGCAGTTCTTC. Translation: CASSPRVGGLNEQFF. V gene TRBV18 combines with J gene TRBJ2-1; D is possibly TRBD2 (5 bases). Germline lookup yields CDR1 KGHSH and CDR2 LQKENI. The CDR3 length is 15 residues. The V and J ends lost 1 base and 7 bases respectively, with 14 bases between them.

The chain links TRBV5-1 to TRBJ2-1; perhaps D is TRBD1 or TRBD2 (6 bases each). Germline V lookup: CDR1 SGHRS, CDR2 YFSETQ. The CDR3 runs to 15 residues. Trimming shortened V by 1 base and J by 5 bases, and 13 bases separated the two germline ends. The CDR3 bases are TGCGCCAGCAGCTTGCGGGGGCCTGGAGACAATGAGCAGTTCTTC. The encoded protein is CASSLRGPGDNEQFF. Using reference TRBV5-1 and TRBJ2-1 for the parts outside the CDR3, the full variable domain is KAGVTQTPRYLIKTRGQQVTLSCSPISGHRSVSWYQQTPGQGLQFLFEYFSETQRNKGNFPGRFSGRQFSNSRSEMNVSTLELGDSALYLCASSLRGPGDNEQFFGPGTRLTVL.

The chain carries TRBV6-1 and TRBJ1-2; TRBD1 aligns across 8 bases. Germline V CDR1 and CDR2: MNHNS, SASEGT. After removal of 1 base from V and 6 bases from J, the junction contained 13 bases not matched to a gene. The CDR3 contains 17 residues. The CDR3 here is CASSEGPYRGSIDGYTF. Written as DNA, the CDR3 is TGTGCCAGCAGTGAAGGACCCTACAGGGGGAGTATCGATGGCTACACCTTC.

The V call is TRBV18, the J call TRBJ2-3, with 9 bases fitting TRBD1. The CDR3 spans 16 residues. Germline V gene sequence: CDR1 KGHSH, CDR2 LQKENI. J gave up 4 bases and V 0 bases, and 5 bases lay outside the gene matches. CDR3 residues: CASSPPTTGGADTQYF. The CDR3 DNA sequence: TGTGCCAGCTCACCACCGACAACAGGGGGCGCAGATACGCAGTATTTT.

The chain couples TRBV4-1 to TRBJ1-6; possible D gene TRBD1, 6 bases. Deletions cut 1 base from V and 6 bases from J, with 10 bases between. Germline loops: CDR1 MGHRA, CDR2 YSYEKL. The length of the CDR3 is 15 residues. The CDR3 spells CASSQGPGVNSPLHF. CDR3 DNA: TGCGCCAGCAGCCAAGGGCCAGGGGTTAATTCACCCCTCCACTTT.